These 12 T cell receptor beta chains were sequenced from one sample in a study of cytomegalovirus exposure and HLA in healthy donors. The PCR ran on 60 Vbeta and 13 Jbeta primers. TCRdb's copy holds only in-frame clones and misses some; the assay was immunoSEQ multiplex PCR. The sample shows about 160,000 clones, 71% of them seen only once. Sample: PBMCs. These receptors were collected from a woman aged 25-40 years in good health and CMV-seronegative.

This clone was detected only a few times. This chain's CDR3 is CASSPSGGTQPQHF. The CDR3 nucleotides read TGTGCCAGCTCACCATCTGGAGGGACTCAGCCCCAGCATTTT. The genes are TRBV18 and TRBJ1-5; a possible D gene is TRBD1 (5 bases). The CDR3 consists of 14 residues. V was pared by 2 bases and J by 6 bases, with 11 bases between. Germline CDR1 and CDR2: KGHSH and LQKENI. Combining the CDR3 with reference TRBV18 and TRBJ1-5 gives the whole variable domain NAGVMQNPRHLVRRRGQEARLRCSPMKGHSHVYWYRQLPEEGLKFMVYLQKENIIDESGMPKERFSAEFPKEGPSILRIQQVVRGDSAAYFCASSPSGGTQPQHFGDGTRLSIL.

The table lists this clone with a few counts. The J gene is TRBJ2-1, the V gene TRBV9; D is undetermined. The germline V gene has CDR1 SGDLS and CDR2 YYNGEE. Trimming removed 0 bases at V and 14 bases at J, with 15 bases between. CDR3 size: 13 residues. Written as DNA, the CDR3 is TGTGCCAGCAGCGTAGATCCCGTTAGTCTCGAGTTCTTC. Encoded protein: CASSVDPVSLEFF.

The rearrangement uses TRBV11-2 and TRBJ2-7; 11 bases map to TRBD2. J was trimmed by 2 bases and V by 5 bases; bases with no gene match: 8. The CDR3 has 16 amino acids. The germline V gene has CDR1 SGHAT and CDR2 FQNNGV. The CDR3 bases are TGTGCCAGCAGCCCTATAGCGGGAGGGAACGCCTACGAGCAGTACTTC. Translated, it gives CASSPIAGGNAYEQYF.

This rearrangement joins TRBV7-2 to TRBJ2-3; possible D gene TRBD2, 5 bases. Germline CDR1 and CDR2: SGHTA and FQGNSA. This CDR3 contains 13 residues. Trimming took off 5 bases at V and 6 bases at J, with 12 bases between the two ends. The CDR3 DNA is TGTGCCAGCAGCCTCAGGAGGAGGGATACGCAGTATTTT. Amino acids: CASSLRRRDTQYF.

V is TRBV27 and J is TRBJ2-1, with 7 bases matching TRBD2. Germline V gene data show CDR1 as MNHEY and CDR2 as SMNVEV (reference sequence). V lost 7 bases and J lost 9; bases outside the gene matches: 18. CDR3 length: 16 amino acids. The CDR3 loop reads CASKLNRDYGLTEQFF. DNA for the CDR3: TGTGCCAGCAAACTCAACCGGGACTACGGTTTGACTGAGCAGTTCTTC.

This chain links TRBV7-6 with TRBJ2-3; 8 bases are shared with TRBD2. The germline V gene encodes CDR1 SGHVS and CDR2 FNYEAQ. Trimming cost V 5 bases and J 5 bases; bases outside gene matches: 12. This CDR3 is 16 amino acids long. The CDR3 sequence is CASSLGSGGVGDTQYF. CDR3 bases: TGTGCCAGCAGCCTAGGGTCCGGGGGGGTGGGAGATACGCAGTATTTT. The full variable domain, rest sourced from reference TRBV7-6 and TRBJ2-3, is GAGVSQSPRYKVTKRGQDVALRCDPISGHVSLYWYRQALGQGPEFLTYFNYEAQQDKSGLPNDRFSAERPEGSISTLTIQRTEQRDSAMYRCASSLGSGGVGDTQYFGPGTRLTVL.

The CDR3 loop reads CAATQGAHGAFF. The DNA of the CDR3 is TGTGCCGCGACACAGGGGGCTCATGGAGCTTTCTTT. The chain combines TRBV30 with TRBJ1-1; 9 bases are a match to TRBD1. CDR1 and CDR2 from the germline V gene are GTSNPN and SVGIG (reference sequence). The CDR3 loop spans 12 amino acids. The junction had 11 bases not matched to a gene; V was cut back by 8 bases and J by 10 bases.

This clone has just a few counts. The rearrangement joins TRBV7-3 to TRBJ2-7; 8 nucleotides line up with TRBD1. Germline lookup yields CDR1 SGHTA and CDR2 FQGTGA. There are 15 residues in the CDR3. After removal of 4 bases from V and 4 bases from J, the junction contained 9 bases not matched to a gene. CDR3 in DNA: TGTGCCAGCAGCTCTACGACAGGGGCAACTTACGAGCAGTACTTC. Protein sequence: CASSSTTGATYEQYF. The whole variable domain, remainder taken from reference TRBV7-3 and TRBJ2-7, is GAGVSQTPSNKVTEKGKYVELRCDPISGHTALYWYRQSLGQGPEFLIYFQGTGAADDSGLPNDRFFAVRPEGSVSTLKIQRTERGDSAVYLCASSSTTGATYEQYFGPGTRLTVT.

The CDR3 reads CASSEPVAGAPSEQYF. The CDR3 DNA reads as TGTGCCAGCAGTGAACCAGTAGCGGGGGCTCCCTCTGAGCAGTACTTC. The rearrangement uses TRBV2 and TRBJ2-7, with 9 bases that match TRBD2. Trimming took 2 bases from V and 7 from J; bases not matched to a gene: 12. CDR3 length: 16 amino acids. CDR1 is SNHLY and CDR2 is FYNNEI in the germline V gene.

This chain uses TRBV9 with TRBJ2-2, with 10 bases that match TRBD1. After removal of 2 bases from V and 5 bases from J, the junction contained 3 bases not matched to a gene. CDR3 size: 15 residues. Germline V gene data show CDR1 as SGDLS and CDR2 as YYNGEE. The CDR3 reads CASSVPGQGTGELFF. In DNA, the CDR3 is TGTGCCAGCAGCGTCCCGGGACAGGGGACCGGGGAGCTGTTTTTT.

The chain has TRBV9 and TRBJ1-1; perhaps TRBD1 as D (5 bases). V was shortened by 4 bases and J by 3 bases, with 13 bases between the two germline ends. CDR1 and CDR2 from the germline V gene are SGDLS and YYNGEE. CDR3 length equals 14 residues. For the CDR3, the DNA is TGTGCCAGCAGCTCTTCAGGGATTCACACTGAAGCTTTCTTT. Translated, it gives CASSSSGIHTEAFF.

The chain couples TRBV5-6 to TRBJ1-5; no reliable D call. Germline V gives CDR1 SGHDT, CDR2 YYEEEE. The ends were cut back, 0 bases at V and 7 bases at J, with 14 bases in the middle. The CDR3 has 15 amino acids. This CDR3 is CASSLAGSGSQPQHF. The CDR3 DNA reads TGTGCCAGCAGCTTGGCGGGGAGTGGTAGCCAGCCCCAGCATTTT.